This record looks at one TCR beta chain sequence and its context. The sample belongs to a study of blood T cell repertoires in COVID-19. This table comes from immunoSEQ multiplex PCR, and its TCRdb copy is limited to in-frame clones, with some not included. The sample yields some 290,000 clones, roughly 90% seen once. CDR3 length: 15 residues. Germline V gene data show CDR1 as SGHNT and CDR2 as YYREEE (reference sequence). V lost 6 bases, J lost 1 base, and 15 bases lay in between. The rearrangement uses TRBV5-4 and TRBJ2-3; D may be TRBD1 (5 bases). Material for sequencing was peripheral blood. This clonotype was obtained from a woman between 25 and 40 years old with COVID-19, enrolled during active disease. The CDR3 protein is CASTLSRGGTDTQYF. For the CDR3, the DNA is TGTGCCAGCACCCTAAGTAGGGGTGGCACAGATACGCAGTATTTT.